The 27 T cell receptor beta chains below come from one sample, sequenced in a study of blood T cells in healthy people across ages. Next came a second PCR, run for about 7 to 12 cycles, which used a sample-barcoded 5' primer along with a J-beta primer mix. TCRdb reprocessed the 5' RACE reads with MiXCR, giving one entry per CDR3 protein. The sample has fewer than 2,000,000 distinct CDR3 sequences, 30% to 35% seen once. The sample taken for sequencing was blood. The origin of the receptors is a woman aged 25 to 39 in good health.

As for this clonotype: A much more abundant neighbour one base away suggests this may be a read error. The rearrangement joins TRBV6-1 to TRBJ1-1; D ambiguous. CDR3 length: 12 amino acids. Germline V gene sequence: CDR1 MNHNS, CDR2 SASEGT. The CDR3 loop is CVSSEGHSEAFF. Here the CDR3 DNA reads TGTGTCAGCAGTGAAGGTCACAGTGAAGCTTTCTTT.

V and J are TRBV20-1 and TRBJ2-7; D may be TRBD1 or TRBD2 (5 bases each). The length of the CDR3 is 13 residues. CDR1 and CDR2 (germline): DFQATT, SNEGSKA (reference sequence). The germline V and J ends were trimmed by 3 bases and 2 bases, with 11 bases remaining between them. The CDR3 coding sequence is TGCAGTGCTAGTCAGATGGGGGCCTACGAGCAGTACTTC. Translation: CSASQMGAYEQYF.

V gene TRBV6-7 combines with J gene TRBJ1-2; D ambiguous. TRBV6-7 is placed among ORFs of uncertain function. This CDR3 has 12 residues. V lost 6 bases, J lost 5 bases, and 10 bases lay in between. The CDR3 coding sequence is TGTGCCAGCAGATTAGAGGCGTATGGCTACACCTTC. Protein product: CASRLEAYGYTF.

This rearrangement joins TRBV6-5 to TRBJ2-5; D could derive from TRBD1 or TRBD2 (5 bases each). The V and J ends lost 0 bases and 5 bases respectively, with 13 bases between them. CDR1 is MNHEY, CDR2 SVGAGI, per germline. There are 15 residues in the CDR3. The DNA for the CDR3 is TGTGCCAGCAGTTACTCCCAGGGAAGGAGGGAGACCCAGTACTTC. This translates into CASSYSQGRRETQYF.

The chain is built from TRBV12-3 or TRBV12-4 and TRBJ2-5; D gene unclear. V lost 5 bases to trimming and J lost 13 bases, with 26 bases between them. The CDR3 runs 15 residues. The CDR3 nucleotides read TGTGCCAGCAGTGCATACCCCGCTAACGGGCCTCTTGCGTACTTC. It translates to CASSAYPANGPLAYF.

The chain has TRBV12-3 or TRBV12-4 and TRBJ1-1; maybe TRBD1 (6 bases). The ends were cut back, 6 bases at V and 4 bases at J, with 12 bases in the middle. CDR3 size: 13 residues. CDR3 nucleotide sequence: TGTGCCAGCAGGGACAGTATGAGCACTGAAGCTTTCTTT. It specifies CASRDSMSTEAFF.

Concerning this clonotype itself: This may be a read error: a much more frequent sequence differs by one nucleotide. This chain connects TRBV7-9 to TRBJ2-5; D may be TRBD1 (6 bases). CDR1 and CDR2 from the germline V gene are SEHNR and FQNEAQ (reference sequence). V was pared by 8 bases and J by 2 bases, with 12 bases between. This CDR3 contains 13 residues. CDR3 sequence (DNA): TGTGCCAGCGGCCAGACAGGACAAGAGACCCAGTACTTC. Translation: CASGQTGQETQYF.

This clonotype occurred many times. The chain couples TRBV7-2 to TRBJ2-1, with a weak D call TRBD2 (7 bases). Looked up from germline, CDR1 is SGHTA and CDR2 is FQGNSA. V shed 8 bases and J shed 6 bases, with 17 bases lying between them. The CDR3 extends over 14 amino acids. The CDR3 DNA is TGTGCCAGCCACGGACGGGGGGCCGGCAATGAGCAGTTCTTC. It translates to CASHGRGAGNEQFF.

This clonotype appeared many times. The CDR3 loop is CASSRLKTGGDYEQYF. As DNA, the CDR3 is TGCGCCAGCAGCCGCCTAAAGACGGGAGGGGATTACGAGCAGTACTTC. The V call is TRBV4-1, the J call TRBJ2-7; 8 bases match TRBD2. V dropped 4 bases and J dropped 4; count of bases not matched to a gene: 12. The CDR3 contains 16 residues. CDR1 is MGHRA, CDR2 YSYEKL, per germline.

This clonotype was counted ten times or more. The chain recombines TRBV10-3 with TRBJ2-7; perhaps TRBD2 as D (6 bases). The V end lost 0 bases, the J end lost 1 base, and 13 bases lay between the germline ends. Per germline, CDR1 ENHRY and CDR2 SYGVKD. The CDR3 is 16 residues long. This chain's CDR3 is CAISESRSGGSYEQYF. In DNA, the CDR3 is TGTGCCATCAGTGAGTCCCGTTCCGGGGGATCCTACGAGCAGTACTTC.

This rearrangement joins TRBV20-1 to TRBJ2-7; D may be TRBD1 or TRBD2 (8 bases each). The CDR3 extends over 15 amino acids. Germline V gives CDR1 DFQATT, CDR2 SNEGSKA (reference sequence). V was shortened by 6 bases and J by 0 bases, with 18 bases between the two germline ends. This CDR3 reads CSARGRGAPSYEQYF. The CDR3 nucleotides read TGCAGTGCCAGGGGGCGGGGGGCCCCCTCCTACGAGCAGTACTTC.

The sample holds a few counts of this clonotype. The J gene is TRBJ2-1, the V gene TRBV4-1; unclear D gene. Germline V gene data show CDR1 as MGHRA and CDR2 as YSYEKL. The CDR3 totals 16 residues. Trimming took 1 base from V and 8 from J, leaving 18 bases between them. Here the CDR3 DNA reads TGCGCCAGCAGCCAAGCGGGCTACCGGTTTTCACATGAGCAGTTCTTC. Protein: CASSQAGYRFSHEQFF.

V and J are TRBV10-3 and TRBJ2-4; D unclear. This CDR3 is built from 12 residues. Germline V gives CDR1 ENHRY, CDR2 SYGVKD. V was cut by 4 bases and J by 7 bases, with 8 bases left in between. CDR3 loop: CAISGPNNIQYF. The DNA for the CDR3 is TGTGCCATCAGTGGCCCGAATAACATTCAGTACTTC.

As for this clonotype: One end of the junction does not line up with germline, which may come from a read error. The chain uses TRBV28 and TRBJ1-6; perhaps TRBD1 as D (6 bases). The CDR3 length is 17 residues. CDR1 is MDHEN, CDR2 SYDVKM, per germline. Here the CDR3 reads CAISSATGLSYNSPLHF. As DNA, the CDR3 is TGTGCCATCAGTTCGGCCACAGGGCTCTCCTATAATTCACCCCTCCACTTT.

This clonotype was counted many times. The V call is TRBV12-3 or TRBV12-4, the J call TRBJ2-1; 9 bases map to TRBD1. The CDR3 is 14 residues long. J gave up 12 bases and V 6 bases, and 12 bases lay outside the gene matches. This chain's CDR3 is CASSPSAGQGAQFF. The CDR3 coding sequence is TGTGCCAGCAGCCCTTCCGCGGGACAGGGTGCGCAGTTCTTC.

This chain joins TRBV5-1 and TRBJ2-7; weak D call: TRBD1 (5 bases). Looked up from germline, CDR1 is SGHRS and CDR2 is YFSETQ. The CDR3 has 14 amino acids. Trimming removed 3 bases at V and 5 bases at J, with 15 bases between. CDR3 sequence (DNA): TGCGCCAGCAGCTCCCCAGGGATCCCAGACGAGCAGTACTTC. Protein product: CASSSPGIPDEQYF. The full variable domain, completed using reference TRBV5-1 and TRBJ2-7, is KAGVTQTPRYLIKTRGQQVTLSCSPISGHRSVSWYQQTPGQGLQFLFEYFSETQRNKGNFPGRFSGRQFSNSRSEMNVSTLELGDSALYLCASSSPGIPDEQYFGPGTRLTVT.

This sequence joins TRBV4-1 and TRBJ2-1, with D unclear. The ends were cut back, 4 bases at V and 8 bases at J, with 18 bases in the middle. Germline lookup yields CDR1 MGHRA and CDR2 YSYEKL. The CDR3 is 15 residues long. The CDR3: CASSPLGPVSHEQFF. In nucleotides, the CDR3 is TGCGCCAGCAGCCCCCTTGGGCCCGTGTCCCATGAGCAGTTCTTC.

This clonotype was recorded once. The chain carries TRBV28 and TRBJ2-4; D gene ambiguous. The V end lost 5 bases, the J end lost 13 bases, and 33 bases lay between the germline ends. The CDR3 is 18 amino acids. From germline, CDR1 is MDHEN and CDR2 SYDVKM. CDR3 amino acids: CASSTFAYSPHGTYGQYF. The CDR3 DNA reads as TGTGCCAGCAGTACATTTGCTTACTCCCCTCATGGCACCTACGGGCAGTACTTC. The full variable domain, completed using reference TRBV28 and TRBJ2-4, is DVKVTQSSRYLVKRTGEKVFLECVQDMDHENMFWYRQDPGLGLRLIYFSYDVKMKEKGDIPEGYSVSREKKERFSLILESASTNQTSMYLCASSTFAYSPHGTYGQYFGAGTRLSVL.

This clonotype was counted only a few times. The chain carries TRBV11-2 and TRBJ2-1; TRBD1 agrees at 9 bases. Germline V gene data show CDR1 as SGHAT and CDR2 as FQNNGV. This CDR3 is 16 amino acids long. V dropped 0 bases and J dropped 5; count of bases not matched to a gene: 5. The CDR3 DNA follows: TGTGCCAGCAGCTTAGAGCCGGGACAGGGCCACAATGAGCAGTTCTTC. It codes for CASSLEPGQGHNEQFF.

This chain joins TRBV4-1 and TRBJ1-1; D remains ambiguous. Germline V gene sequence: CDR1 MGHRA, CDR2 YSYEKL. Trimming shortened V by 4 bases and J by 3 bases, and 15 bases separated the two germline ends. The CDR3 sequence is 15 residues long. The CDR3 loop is CASSRGPGRYTEAFF. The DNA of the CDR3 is TGCGCCAGCAGCCGTGGGCCGGGGAGATACACTGAAGCTTTCTTT.

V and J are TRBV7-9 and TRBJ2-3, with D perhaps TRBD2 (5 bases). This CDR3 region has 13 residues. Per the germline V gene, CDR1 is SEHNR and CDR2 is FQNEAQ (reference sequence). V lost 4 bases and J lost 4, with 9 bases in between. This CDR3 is CASSSGMSDTQYF. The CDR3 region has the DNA TGTGCCAGCAGCTCCGGGATGTCAGATACGCAGTATTTT.

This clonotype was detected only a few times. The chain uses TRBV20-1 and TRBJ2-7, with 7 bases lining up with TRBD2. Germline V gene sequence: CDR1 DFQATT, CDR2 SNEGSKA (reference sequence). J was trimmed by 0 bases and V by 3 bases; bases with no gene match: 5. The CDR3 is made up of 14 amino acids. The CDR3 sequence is CSASHLADSYEQYF. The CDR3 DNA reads TGCAGTGCTAGTCACCTAGCGGACTCCTACGAGCAGTACTTC.

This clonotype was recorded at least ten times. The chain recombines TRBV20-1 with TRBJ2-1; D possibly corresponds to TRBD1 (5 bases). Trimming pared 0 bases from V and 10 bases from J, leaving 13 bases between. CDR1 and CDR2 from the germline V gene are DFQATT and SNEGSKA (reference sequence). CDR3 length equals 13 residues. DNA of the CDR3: TGCAGTGCTAGAGATGATCCGGCAGGGGAGCAGTTCTTC. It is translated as CSARDDPAGEQFF.

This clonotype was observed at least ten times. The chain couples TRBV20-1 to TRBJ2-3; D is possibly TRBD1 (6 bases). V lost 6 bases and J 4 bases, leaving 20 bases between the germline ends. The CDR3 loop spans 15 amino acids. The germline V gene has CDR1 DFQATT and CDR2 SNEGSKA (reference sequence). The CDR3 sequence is CSASTPQPGADTQYF. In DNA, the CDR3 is TGCAGTGCCTCGACACCACAGCCAGGGGCAGATACGCAGTATTTT.

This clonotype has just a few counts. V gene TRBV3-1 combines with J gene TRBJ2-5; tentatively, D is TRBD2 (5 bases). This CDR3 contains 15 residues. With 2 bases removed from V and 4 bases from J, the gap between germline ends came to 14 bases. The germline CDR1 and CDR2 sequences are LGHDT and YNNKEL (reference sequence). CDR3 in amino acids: CASSQPAQAAETQYF. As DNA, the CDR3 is TGTGCCAGCAGCCAACCGGCCCAAGCGGCAGAGACCCAGTACTTC.

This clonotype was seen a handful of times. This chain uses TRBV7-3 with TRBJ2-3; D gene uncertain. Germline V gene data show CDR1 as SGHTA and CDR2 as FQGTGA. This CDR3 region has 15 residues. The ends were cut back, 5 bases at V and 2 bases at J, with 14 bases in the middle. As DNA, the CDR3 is TGTGCCAGCAGCCCCTCGGACCGTCCCACAGATACGCAGTATTTT. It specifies CASSPSDRPTDTQYF.

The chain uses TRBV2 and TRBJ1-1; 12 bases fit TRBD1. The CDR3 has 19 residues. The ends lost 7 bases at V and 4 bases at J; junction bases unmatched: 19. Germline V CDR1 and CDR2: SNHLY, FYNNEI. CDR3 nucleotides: TGTGCCAGCAAACATCGTACCGGGACAGGGGGCGCAGTCCCCACTGAAGCTTTCTTT. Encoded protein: CASKHRTGTGGAVPTEAFF. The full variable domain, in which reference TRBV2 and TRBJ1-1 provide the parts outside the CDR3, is EPEVTQTPSHQVTQMGQEVILRCVPISNHLYFYWYRQILGQKVEFLVSFYNNEISEKSEIFDDQFSVERPDGSNFTLKIRSTKLEDSAMYFCASKHRTGTGGAVPTEAFFGQGTRLTVV.